This T cell receptor beta chain emerged from a study of human T cells and chemical hapten exposure. Turning to the study itself: The upper back received 0.01% DPC by patch testing, with results read at 6 days.

TCRdb ran MiXCR on the RACE reads and lists one entry per CDR3 protein. This table holds about 120,000 distinct CDR3 sequences, around 11% found once. As to time point: patch test 3, about 24 weeks after DPC sensitization. Treatment: therapeutic diphenylcyclopropenone sensitization with weekly scalp DPC. This clonotype was seen many times. The CDR3 length is 18 residues. Germline lookup yields CDR1 SGHRS and CDR2 YFSETQ. V lost 1 base to trimming and J lost 0 bases; unmatched junction nucleotides: 4. The J gene is TRBJ2-6, the V gene TRBV5-1; 10 nucleotides match TRBD2. The source was whole blood, collected in connection with sensitization to the hapten diphenylcyclopropenone (DPC). This clonotype was obtained from a woman in her forties or fifties with alopecia areata. Some clones in this sample may be carry-over from other donors' samples. This CDR3 reads CASSLFLAGDSGANVLTF. In DNA, the CDR3 is TGCGCCAGCAGCTTGTTTCTAGCGGGGGACTCTGGGGCCAACGTCCTGACTTTC.